These 23 T cell receptor beta chains share one sample of origin, sequenced in a study of blood T cell repertoires in COVID-19. Sequenced by immunoSEQ multiplex PCR; TCRdb stores in-frame clones only, minus some. This table has some 170,000 clones, around 81% appearing once. The sequencing sample was made of PBMCs or T cells enriched from blood (not recorded which). The receptor source for this set is a man between 35 and 55 years old who had recovered from COVID-19.

The V gene is TRBV6-4, the J gene TRBJ1-1, with D possibly TRBD1 on 6 matching bases. From germline, CDR1 is MRHNA and CDR2 SNTAGT. This CDR3 comprises 14 residues. V lost 8 bases to trimming and J lost 4 bases, with 17 bases between them. The CDR3 here is CASREGGSGTEAFF. CDR3 nucleotides: TGTGCCAGCCGGGAGGGGGGATCCGGCACTGAAGCTTTCTTT.

This rearrangement joins TRBV28 to TRBJ1-3; 8 nucleotides agree with TRBD1. Germline V CDR1 and CDR2: MDHEN, SYDVKM. CDR3 length equals 14 residues. Trimming took 4 bases from V and 2 from J; bases not matched to a gene: 1. In DNA form, the CDR3 reads TGTGCCAGCAGTTCAGGGGGCCCTGGAAACACCATATATTTT. Protein product: CASSSGGPGNTIYF.

The CDR3 nucleotides are TGTGCCTGGAGTCTAACGAACGGGTACTATGGCTACACCTTC. It is translated as CAWSLTNGYYGYTF. This sequence joins TRBV30 and TRBJ1-2; D gene uncertain. The V end was cut by 2 bases, the J end by 3 bases, with 13 bases between. Germline V gives CDR1 GTSNPN, CDR2 SVGIG (reference sequence). This CDR3 has 14 amino acids.

V and J are TRBV3-1 (or the pseudogene TRBV3-2) and TRBJ2-1; 9 bases line up with TRBD2. Germline assignment: CDR1 LGHDT and CDR2 YNNKEL (reference sequence). CDR3 size: 18 residues. With 4 bases clipped from V and 5 bases from J, the junction kept 15 bases outside the gene matches. The CDR3: CASSPHAPTAGGHNEQFF. DNA for the CDR3: TGTGCCAGCAGCCCCCATGCCCCTACGGCGGGGGGGCACAATGAGCAGTTCTTC.

The rearrangement joins TRBV29-1 to TRBJ1-5; D is perhaps TRBD1 (6 bases). Per germline, CDR1 SQVTM and CDR2 ANQGSEA. The CDR3 covers 13 residues. V was pared by 6 bases and J by 6 bases, with 15 bases between. The CDR3 coding sequence is TGCAGCGTCGAGGGGGGGGATGGTCAGCCCCAGCATTTT. Residues: CSVEGGDGQPQHF.

The V call is TRBV2, the J call TRBJ1-2; no clear D. CDR3 length: 13 amino acids. The germline V gene encodes CDR1 SNHLY and CDR2 FYNNEI. V lost 6 bases to trimming and J lost 6 bases, with 14 bases between them. In DNA, the CDR3 is TGTGCCAGCAGAACCTCACTTTCCGATGGCTACACCTTC. It translates to CASRTSLSDGYTF. Filled out from reference TRBV2 and TRBJ1-2, the complete variable domain reads EPEVTQTPSHQVTQMGQEVILRCVPISNHLYFYWYRQILGQKVEFLVSFYNNEISEKSEIFDDQFSVERPDGSNFTLKIRSTKLEDSAMYFCASRTSLSDGYTFGSGTRLTVV.

This clone showed up just a few times. The same CDR3 can be traced to other DNA sequences in this sample. The gene calls are TRBV5-1 and TRBJ2-6; D perhaps matches TRBD1 (5 bases). V was shortened by 0 bases and J by 2 bases, with 6 bases between the two germline ends. Germline CDR1 is SGHRS and CDR2 is YFSETQ. CDR3 length: 15 residues. The CDR3 sequence is CASSLGGAGANVLTF. As DNA, the CDR3 is TGCGCCAGCAGCTTGGGGGGCGCTGGGGCCAACGTCCTGACTTTC.

The chain couples TRBV3-1 (or the pseudogene TRBV3-2) to TRBJ2-1; D unresolved. The CDR3 contains 13 residues. Per the germline V gene, CDR1 is LGHDT and CDR2 is YNNKEL (reference sequence). Between the trimmed V and J ends, which lost 1 base and 7 bases, there was a span of 8 bases. The CDR3 loop reads CASSQGSGNEQFF. The CDR3 DNA reads TGTGCCAGCAGCCAAGGTTCCGGGAATGAGCAGTTCTTC.

The chain has TRBV6-5 and TRBJ1-2; 7 bases fit TRBD1. The CDR3 totals 14 residues. From germline, CDR1 is MNHEY and CDR2 SVGAGI. V was clipped by 7 bases and J by 6 bases; unmatched bases: 11. The CDR3 coding sequence is TGTGCCAGCACCCACTCGACAGGGTATAATGGCTACACCTTC. Its translation is CASTHSTGYNGYTF.

This clone was counted between two and nine times. The chain joins TRBV18 to TRBJ2-7; 7 bases are shared with TRBD2. V was clipped by 6 bases and J by 4 bases; unmatched bases: 6. The germline V gene encodes CDR1 KGHSH and CDR2 LQKENI. The CDR3 has 13 amino acids. The chain's CDR3 is CASSPTAGYEQYV. In DNA, the CDR3 is TGTGCCAGCTCCCCCACAGCGGGGTACGAGCAGTACGTC.

The rearrangement joins TRBV12-3 or TRBV12-4 to TRBJ1-3; no clear D gene. V lost 6 bases and J 8 bases, leaving 14 bases between the germline ends. The CDR3 is 13 residues long. Written as DNA, the CDR3 is TGTGCCAGCAGCCTGGACTCAAGGTACACCATATATTTT. It is translated as CASSLDSRYTIYF.

In this sample, this clone turned up a few times. V and J are TRBV7-9 and TRBJ1-5; 7 nucleotides agree with TRBD1. Germline CDR1 SEHNR, CDR2 FQNEAQ (reference sequence). V lost 4 bases and J lost 4; bases outside the gene matches: 7. This CDR3 contains 15 residues. The CDR3 DNA follows: TGTGCCAGCAGCTCCTCAGGGACAGCAAATCAGCCCCAGCATTTT. Its protein product is CASSSSGTANQPQHF.

This chain joins TRBV18 and TRBJ2-5; 8 nucleotides line up with TRBD2. The J segment lost 2 bases and the V segment lost 2 bases, leaving 7 bases of the junction unmatched. Per the germline V gene, CDR1 is KGHSH and CDR2 is LQKENI. The length of the CDR3 is 16 residues. The CDR3 reads CASSPGRGALQETQYF. The CDR3 bases are TGTGCCAGCTCACCAGGGCGGGGGGCACTACAAGAGACCCAGTACTTC.

The chain couples TRBV27 to TRBJ1-1; 9 bases are shared with TRBD1. V dropped 6 bases and J dropped 5; count of bases not matched to a gene: 10. Per the germline V gene, CDR1 is MNHEY and CDR2 is SMNVEV (reference sequence). The CDR3 runs 15 residues. Here the CDR3 DNA reads TGTGCCAGCAGGCGGGGGACAGGGCCATGGACTGAAGCTTTCTTT. Amino acid sequence: CASRRGTGPWTEAFF.

This rearrangement joins TRBV30 to TRBJ1-2, with 9 nucleotides matching TRBD1. Trimming at V came to 4 bases and at J to 6 bases, leaving 15 bases not matched to a gene. The CDR3 totals 16 residues. The V gene's germline CDR1 is GTSNPN and CDR2 SVGIG (reference sequence). CDR3 bases: TGTGCCTGGAACTATGGGCTACAGGGGGCGAGGAATGGCTACACCTTC. Translated, it gives CAWNYGLQGARNGYTF.

The V gene is TRBV5-6, the J gene TRBJ2-1; 11 bases align to TRBD2. With V trimmed by 6 bases and J by 7 bases, 12 bases remained unmatched. CDR1 and CDR2 from the germline V gene are SGHDT and YYEEEE. The CDR3 consists of 16 residues. Here the CDR3 DNA reads TGTGCCAGCACAACTACTATAGCGGGGGGGCTAAATGAGCAGTTCTTC. The encoded protein is CASTTTIAGGLNEQFF.

This clone was seen just once. This rearrangement joins TRBV29-1 to TRBJ2-1; 10 bases align to TRBD1. The CDR3 sequence is 18 residues long. The germline CDR1 and CDR2 sequences are SQVTM and ANQGSEA. The ends lost 3 bases at V and 0 bases at J; junction bases unmatched: 11. CDR3 coding DNA: TGCAGCGTTGAGCCGGGACAGGGGAGGTTCGACTCCTACAATGAGCAGTTCTTC. Translating it yields CSVEPGQGRFDSYNEQFF.

The genes are TRBV2 and TRBJ1-5, with 9 bases fitting TRBD1. Looked up from germline, CDR1 is SNHLY and CDR2 is FYNNEI. The junction had 3 bases not matched to a gene; V was cut back by 8 bases and J by 4 bases. The CDR3 runs to 13 residues. DNA for the CDR3: TGTGCCAGCCAGGGACAGGGTAATCAGCCCCAGCATTTT. Its translation: CASQGQGNQPQHF.

This chain uses TRBV27 with TRBJ2-7; TRBD1 might be the D (6 bases). V was cut by 9 bases and J by 3 bases, with 21 bases left in between. Germline values: CDR1 MNHEY, CDR2 SMNVEV (reference sequence). The CDR3 is made up of 15 amino acids. The CDR3, as DNA: TGTGCCAGGGGGGTGAAACAGGGAACCCTCTACGAGCAGTACGTC. This codes for CARGVKQGTLYEQYV.

The rearrangement links TRBV30 to TRBJ1-2; TRBD1 agrees at 7 bases. CDR3 length: 17 amino acids. The V gene's germline CDR1 is GTSNPN and CDR2 SVGIG (reference sequence). Trimming removed 0 bases from V and 8 bases from J; junction bases left unmatched: 18. This CDR3 is CAWSVGFQGTWGQGYTF. DNA of the CDR3: TGTGCCTGGAGTGTTGGCTTCCAGGGCACCTGGGGACAGGGCTACACCTTC.

The V call is TRBV6-5, the J call TRBJ2-7; 10 bases fit TRBD1. Germline V CDR1 and CDR2: MNHEY, SVGAGI. The CDR3 length is 12 residues. The CDR3 region is CASSSVGQGVFV. Written as DNA, the CDR3 is TGTGCCAGCAGCAGCGTCGGACAGGGGGTTTTCGTC.

The chain joins TRBV2 to TRBJ2-3; 8 bases are a match to TRBD1. The CDR3 loop spans 16 amino acids. CDR1 and CDR2 from the germline V gene are SNHLY and FYNNEI. The junction had 13 bases not matched to a gene; V was cut back by 9 bases and J by 2 bases. The CDR3 DNA sequence: TGTGCCAGTATAGGGGACAGGTTTTTGCACACAGATACGCAGTATTTT. This gives the protein CASIGDRFLHTDTQYF. The variable domain in full, completed from reference TRBV2 and TRBJ2-3, reads EPEVTQTPSHQVTQMGQEVILRCVPISNHLYFYWYRQILGQKVEFLVSFYNNEISEKSEIFDDQFSVERPDGSNFTLKIRSTKLEDSAMYFCASIGDRFLHTDTQYFGPGTRLTVL.

The V gene is TRBV5-4, the J gene TRBJ2-2; 11 bases agree with TRBD2. In germline, CDR1 is SGHNT, CDR2 YYREEE (reference sequence). The V and J ends lost 2 bases and 5 bases, in that order; junction bases with no gene match: 2. CDR3 length: 15 amino acids. The CDR3 here is CASSFGTSGTGELFF. The CDR3 nucleotides are TGTGCCAGCAGCTTTGGGACTAGCGGAACCGGGGAGCTGTTTTTT.